This TCR beta chain was captured by sequencing in a study of blood T cell repertoires in COVID-19. This clone was found many times. Sequencing was performed with immunoSEQ multiplex PCR; in TCRdb, only in-frame clones are kept and a portion is missing. Counted here are 110,000 or so clones, roughly 80% occurring once; the ten biggest clones make up around 8.5%. The CDR3 has 15 amino acids. The germline V gene has CDR1 MNHEY and CDR2 SVGAGI. V gave up 0 bases and J gave up 0 bases, with 9 bases separating them. Sequencing was performed on peripheral blood. The sequence was obtained from a woman in her 40s with acute or convalescent COVID-19. This chain joins TRBV6-5 and TRBJ2-7; D not resolved. The chain's CDR3 is CASSYSSQSSYEQYF. CDR3 bases: TGTGCCAGCAGTTACTCTAGCCAAAGCTCCTACGAGCAGTACTTC.